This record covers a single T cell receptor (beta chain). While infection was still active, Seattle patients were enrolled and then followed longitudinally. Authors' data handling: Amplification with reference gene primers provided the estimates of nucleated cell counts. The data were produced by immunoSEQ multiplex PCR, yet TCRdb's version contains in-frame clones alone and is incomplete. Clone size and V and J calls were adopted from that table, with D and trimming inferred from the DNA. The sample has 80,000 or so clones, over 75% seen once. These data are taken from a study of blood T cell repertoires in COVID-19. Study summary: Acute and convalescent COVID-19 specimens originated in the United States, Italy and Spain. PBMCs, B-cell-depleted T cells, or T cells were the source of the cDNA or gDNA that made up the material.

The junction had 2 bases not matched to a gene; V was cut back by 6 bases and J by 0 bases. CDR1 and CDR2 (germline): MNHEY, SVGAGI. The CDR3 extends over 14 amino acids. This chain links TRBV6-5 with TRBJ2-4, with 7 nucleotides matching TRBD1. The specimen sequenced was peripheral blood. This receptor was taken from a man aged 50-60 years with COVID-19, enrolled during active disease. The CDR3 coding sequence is TGTGCCAGCAGGGGGACAGAAGCCAAAAACATTCAGTACTTC. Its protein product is CASRGTEAKNIQYF.